The rows below give T cell receptor beta chains drawn from one sample of a study of shared clonotypes between healthy human individuals. Assay used: immunoSEQ multiplex PCR; TCRdb lists only in-frame clones, some missing. The sample contains millions of clones, 95% of which appear only once. What was sequenced was naive CD4+ T cells sorted from blood. These TCRs come from a man aged 18 to 30 in good health. Both conserved end residues are part of each CDR3. The D gene is left open where the match is weak. The size field is filled for only some rows; it gives once, few, many or a size class.

D | J | V | size | CDR3 | DNA
- | TRBJ2-2 | TRBV30 | - | CAWKAVMGTGELFF | TGTGCCTGGAAAGCGGTAATGGGGACCGGGGAGCTGTTTTTT
TRBD1 | TRBJ1-5 | TRBV6-1 | - | CASSAGQGIQPQHF | TGTGCCAGCAGTGCCGGACAGGGGATTCAGCCCCAGCATTTT
TRBD2 | TRBJ2-5 | TRBV5-1 | - | CASSLAPTSGLETQYF | TGCGCCAGCAGCTTGGCCCCGACTAGCGGGCTCGAGACCCAGTACTTC
- | TRBJ2-1 | TRBV20-1 | - | CSFSRDQQFF | TGCAGCTTCAGCCGGGACCAGCAGTTCTTC
TRBD1 | TRBJ2-1 | TRBV30 | - | CAWSRGPEQFF | TGTGCCTGGAGTAGGGGGCCCGAGCAGTTCTTC
- | TRBJ2-7 | TRBV5-6 | once | CASSLPNTYEQYF | TGTGCCAGCAGCTTGCCAAATACCTACGAGCAGTACTTC
TRBD2 | TRBJ2-3 | TRBV6-6 | - | CASSRTSGSTDTQYF | TGTGCCAGCAGTCGTACTAGCGGGAGCACAGATACGCAGTATTTT
- | TRBJ2-2 | TRBV10-1 | - | CASSEYTGELFF | TGCGCCAGCAGTGAGTACACCGGGGAGCTGTTTTTT
- | TRBJ2-7 | TRBV15 | - | CATSRDQAAEQYF | TGTGCCACCAGCAGAGATCAGGCTGCCGAGCAGTACTTC
TRBD2 | TRBJ2-7 | TRBV11-2 | - | CASSLGGSKRGEQYF | TGTGCCAGCAGCTTAGGCGGTTCTAAGCGGGGCGAGCAGTACTTC
- | TRBJ2-5 | TRBV10-3 | - | CAISESRGQVGTQYF | TGTGCCATCAGTGAGTCAAGGGGCCAGGTCGGGACCCAGTACTTC
TRBD1 | TRBJ1-5 | TRBV19 | - | CASSSGQPLGSQHF | TGTGCCAGTAGTTCGGGACAGCCCTTGGGGTCCCAGCATTTT
- | TRBJ1-5 | TRBV7-2 | - | CASSGGASPSPQHF | TGTGCCAGCAGCGGTGGGGCATCCCCCTCGCCCCAGCATTTT
- | TRBJ2-7 | TRBV18 | once | CASSPQRSRYEQYF | TGTGCCAGCTCACCACAGCGGAGCAGGTACGAGCAGTACTTC
- | TRBJ2-2 | TRBV14 | - | CASSPWPPGTGELFF | TGTGCCAGCAGCCCCTGGCCACCCGGGACCGGGGAGCTGTTTTTT
- | TRBJ2-7 | TRBV28 | - | CASSHTGGLSYEQYF | TGTGCCAGCAGTCACACCGGGGGCCTTTCCTACGAGCAGTACTTC
- | TRBJ1-5 | TRBV6-5 | - | CASSSRGDLDQPQHF | TGTGCCAGCAGTTCTCGAGGGGACCTAGATCAGCCCCAGCATTTT
- | TRBJ1-1 | TRBV6-5 | once | CASSRRGTTEAFF | TGTGCCAGCAGCCGTAGGGGGACAACTGAAGCTTTCTTT
- | TRBJ1-1 | TRBV10-1 | - | CASSERANTEAFF | TGCGCCAGCAGTGAACGGGCGAACACTGAAGCTTTCTTT
TRBD1 | TRBJ2-2 | TRBV30 | - | CAWTGGPQVTGELFF | TGTGCCTGGACAGGGGGCCCCCAGGTCACCGGGGAGCTGTTTTTT
- | TRBJ2-2 | TRBV11-2 | - | CASSLGSLGTGELFF | TGTGCCAGCAGCTTAGGGTCACTGGGCACCGGGGAGCTGTTTTTT
- | TRBJ1-6 | TRBV5-5 | - | CASSLGDFSYNSPLHF | TGTGCCAGCAGCTTGGGGGACTTCTCCTATAATTCACCCCTCCACTTT
- | TRBJ2-2 | TRBV7-2 | - | CASTTRTARELFF | TGTGCCAGCACCACCCGGACGGCGAGGGAGCTGTTTTTT
TRBD2 | TRBJ2-1 | TRBV4-3 | once | CASSQGSPGLAYNEQFF | TGCGCCAGCAGCCAAGGATCCCCGGGACTAGCGTACAATGAGCAGTTCTTC
- | TRBJ1-2 | TRBV6-6 | - | CASSKTGVGYGYTF | TGTGCCAGCAGTAAGACAGGAGTTGGCTATGGCTACACCTTC
- | TRBJ2-5 | TRBV6-1 | once | CASTPNQGYPETQYF | TGTGCCAGCACCCCCAACCAGGGTTATCCCGAGACCCAGTACTTC
- | TRBJ2-5 | TRBV9 | once | CASSVGGGAETQYF | TGTGCCAGCAGCGTAGGTGGGGGCGCGGAGACCCAGTACTTC
TRBD2 | TRBJ2-3 | TRBV7-2 | - | CASGAWRGNTDTQYF | TGTGCCAGCGGGGCTTGGCGGGGGAACACAGATACGCAGTATTTT
- | TRBJ1-1 | TRBV7-3 | - | CASSLTGWGEAFF | TGTGCCAGCAGCCTAACAGGGTGGGGTGAAGCTTTCTTT
- | TRBJ1-2 | TRBV9 | - | CASSLGVGGYTF | TGTGCCAGCAGCTTGGGGGTAGGCGGCTACACCTTC
TRBD2 | TRBJ2-5 | TRBV5-1 | - | CASSSAGTNAQETQYF | TGCGCCAGCAGCTCCGCCGGGACTAACGCACAAGAGACCCAGTACTTC
- | TRBJ2-1 | TRBV13 | - | CASSLARNEQFF | TGTGCCAGCAGCTTAGCTAGGAATGAGCAGTTCTTC
TRBD2 | TRBJ2-7 | TRBV5-1 | - | CASSSSGGSYEQYF | TGCGCCAGCAGTTCTAGCGGGGGCTCCTACGAGCAGTACTTC
- | TRBJ2-7 | TRBV6-5 | - | CASSNTGMRDEQYF | TGTGCCAGCAGTAACACAGGAATGCGCGACGAGCAGTACTTC
- | TRBJ1-2 | TRBV7-2 | - | CASSLGVYGYTF | TGTGCCAGCAGCTTAGGTGTATATGGCTACACCTTC
TRBD1 | TRBJ1-2 | TRBV6-5 | - | CASSAGGSGYGYTF | TGTGCCAGCAGTGCAGGGGGCAGTGGCTATGGCTACACCTTC
- | TRBJ2-3 | TRBV28 | - | CASSISGASTDTQYF | TGTGCCAGCAGTATTAGCGGTGCTAGCACAGATACGCAGTATTTT
TRBD1 | TRBJ1-5 | TRBV28 | few | CASSPPGQGHQPQHF | TGTGCCAGCAGCCCCCCCGGACAGGGGCATCAGCCCCAGCATTTT